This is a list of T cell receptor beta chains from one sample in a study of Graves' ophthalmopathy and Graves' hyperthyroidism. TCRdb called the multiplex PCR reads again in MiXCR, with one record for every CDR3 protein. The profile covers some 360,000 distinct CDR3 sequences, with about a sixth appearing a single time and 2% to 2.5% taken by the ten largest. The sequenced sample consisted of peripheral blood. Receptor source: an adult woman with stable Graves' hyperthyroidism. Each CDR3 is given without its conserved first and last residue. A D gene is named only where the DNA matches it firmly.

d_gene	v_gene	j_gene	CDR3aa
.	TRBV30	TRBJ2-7	AWSDRPPSHEQY
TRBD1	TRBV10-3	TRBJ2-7	AISEPGQGAGEQY
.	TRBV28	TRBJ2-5	ASSFNQGWAEEEETQY
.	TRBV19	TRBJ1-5	ASSPSAYSNQPQH
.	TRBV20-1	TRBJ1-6	SARQGDSPLH
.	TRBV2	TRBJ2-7	TSTSGPSSYEQY
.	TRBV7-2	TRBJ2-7	ASSLAWSGTGYEQY
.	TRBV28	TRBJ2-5	ASSSPLLETQY
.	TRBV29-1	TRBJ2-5	SVVGGAQETQY
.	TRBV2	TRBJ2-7	ASTQYPHEQY
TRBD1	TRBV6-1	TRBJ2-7	ASSEGTGYDEQY
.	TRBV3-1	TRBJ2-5	ASSIGGETQY
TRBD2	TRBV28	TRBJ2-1	ASSGSGVRYNEQF
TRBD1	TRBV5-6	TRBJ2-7	ASSLGQGAILEQY
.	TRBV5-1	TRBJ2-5	ASSFPTGPEETQY
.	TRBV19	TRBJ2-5	ASRGSGAETQY
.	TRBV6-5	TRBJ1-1	ASSYSTGFTHTEAF